This T cell receptor (beta chain) came from a study of blood T cell repertoires in COVID-19 (dated by TCRdb to 2018 to 2021). For context, the study as a whole: Samples covering the acute and convalescent phases of COVID-19 were provided by collaborators in the United States, Italy and Spain. The material from the prospective study consisted of cDNA or gDNA derived from T cells, B-cell-depleted T cells, or PBMCs. Subjects who had been exposed to COVID-19, were actively infected with it, or had recovered from it provided the deeply sampled blood TCRbeta repertoires that made up the dataset. The repertoires were released in a freely available public database intended as a resource for research on the immune response to SARS-CoV-2. Samples came from the ongoing ImmuneRACE study (first 160 participants) plus 1,254 subjects from 6 global collaborators. Nearly every sample came with metadata listing a de-identified subject ID, COVID-19 status, age in years and sex. Where available, HLA class I and class II types were obtained from metadata supplied by the sample provider rather than from assay-based typing. Beyond this particular receptor, the publication reports: The amount of clinical and demographic metadata varied by source and participant and was provided uncurated.

The immunoSEQ Assay, a bias-controlled multiplex PCR, was used to amplify TCRbeta CDR3 regions from genomic DNA. Per the authors' processing: Within the assay, amplification of reference gene primers was used to estimate how many nucleated cells each sample contained. To quantify the absolute abundance of each unique TCRbeta CDR3 rearrangement, sequence reads were collapsed and filtered. For each sample, productive Simpson clonality was calculated by taking the square root of Simpson's diversity index across productive rearrangements. TCRdb obtained this table from immuneACCESS and retained in-frame rearrangements with V and J assigned. These tables miss some clones; where compared with another copy, unresolved V genes account for less than half of the shortfall, and the remainder is unexplained. V and J calls and clone size are those listed in that table; D and trimming were worked out from the DNA. The sample includes about 110,000 clones, with 65% to 80% observed a single time. The ten top clones hold approximately 22% of the sample.

Counted from cysteine to phenylalanine, this CDR3 has 13 amino acids. Only CDR3 DNA is held: 39 bases, read in frame from base 1. CDR1 and CDR2 are read off the germline V gene as MDHEN and SYDVKM. At the junction V is shortened by 6 bases and J by 10 bases, with 15 bases in between. A note on this clone: Its antigen target is currently unknown. No quality values exist for individual bases; no much larger clone is one base distant.

The collaborating institutions used their own protocols to collect whole blood in K2EDTA tubes. For TCRbeta analysis, collaborators shipped samples as frozen whole blood, isolated PBMCs, or DNA extracted from either of those sample types. What was sequenced was peripheral blood. The clonotype was recovered from a man in his 70s with active or convalescent COVID-19. The chain is made from TRBV28 and TRBJ1-4; D gene: possibly TRBD1, on 5 matching bases. The CDR3 here reads CASSLPLGGKLFF. The nucleotides are TGTGCCAGCAGCCTTCCTTTGGGGGGAAAACTGTTTTTT.